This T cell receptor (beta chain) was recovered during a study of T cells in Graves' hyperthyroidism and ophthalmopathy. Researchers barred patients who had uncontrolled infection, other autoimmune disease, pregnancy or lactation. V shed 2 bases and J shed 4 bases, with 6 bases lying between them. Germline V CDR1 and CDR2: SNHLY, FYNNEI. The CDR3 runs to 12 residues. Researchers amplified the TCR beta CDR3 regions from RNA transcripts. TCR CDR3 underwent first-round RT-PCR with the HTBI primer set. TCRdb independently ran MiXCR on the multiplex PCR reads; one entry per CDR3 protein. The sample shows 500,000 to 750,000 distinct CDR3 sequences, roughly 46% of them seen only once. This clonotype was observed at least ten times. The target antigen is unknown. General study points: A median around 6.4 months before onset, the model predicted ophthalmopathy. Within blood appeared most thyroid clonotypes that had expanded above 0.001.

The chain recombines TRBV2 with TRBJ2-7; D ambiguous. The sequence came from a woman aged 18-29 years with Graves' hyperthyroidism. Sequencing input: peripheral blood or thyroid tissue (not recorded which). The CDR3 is CASSEREYEQYF. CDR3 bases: TGTGCCAGCAGTGAAAGGGAATACGAGCAGTACTTC. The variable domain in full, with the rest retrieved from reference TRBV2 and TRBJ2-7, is EPEVTQTPSHQVTQMGQEVILRCVPISNHLYFYWYRQILGQKVEFLVSFYNNEISEKSEIFDDQFSVERPDGSNFTLKIRSTKLEDSAMYFCASSEREYEQYFGPGTRLTVT.